Shown below are 30 T cell receptor beta chains from a single sample sequenced in a study of T cells in Graves' hyperthyroidism and ophthalmopathy. Amplification targeted TCR beta CDR3 regions from RNA transcripts. First-round RT-PCR of the TCR CDR3 relied on the HTBI primer set. A single record per CDR3 protein comes from TCRdb applying MiXCR to the multiplex PCR reads. The repertoire consists of about 410,000 distinct CDR3 sequences, with 14% to 15% occurring once and the leading ten covering about 13%. The specimen sequenced was blood. These receptors all come from a man aged 18-30 years with Graves' ophthalmopathy.

This clonotype was counted ten times or more. This rearrangement joins TRBV3-1 to TRBJ1-1, with D hard to call. Looked up from germline, CDR1 is LGHDT and CDR2 is YNNKEL (reference sequence). The CDR3 is 13 residues long. V shed 0 bases and J shed 1 base, with 3 bases lying between them. The CDR3 bases are TGTGCCAGCAGCCAAGATCGGAACACTGAAGCTTTCTTT. It yields the protein CASSQDRNTEAFF.

This clonotype was detected ten times or more. The chain combines TRBV3-1 with TRBJ1-1, with 8 nucleotides matching TRBD1. The V and J ends lost 4 bases and 1 base, in that order; junction bases with no gene match: 2. Germline CDR1 is LGHDT and CDR2 is YNNKEL (reference sequence). This CDR3 is built from 14 residues. CDR3 amino acids: CASSRQGTNTEAFF. CDR3 coding DNA: TGTGCCAGCAGCCGACAGGGGACGAACACTGAAGCTTTCTTT. Based on the CDR3 plus reference TRBV3-1 and TRBJ1-1, the full variable domain is DTAVSQTPKYLVTQMGNDKSIKCEQNLGHDTMYWYKQDSKKFLKIMFSYNNKELIINETVPNRFSPKSPDKAHLNLHINSLELGDSAVYFCASSRQGTNTEAFFGQGTRLTVV.

This clonotype has ten or more counts. This chain links TRBV10-2 with TRBJ1-1; D perhaps matches TRBD1 (6 bases). This CDR3 is built from 14 residues. With 3 bases removed from V and 7 bases from J, the gap between germline ends came to 15 bases. Germline values: CDR1 WSHSY, CDR2 SAAADI. CDR3 region: CASSDRGPAGEAFF. In nucleotides, the CDR3 is TGCGCCAGCAGTGACAGGGGACCGGCGGGTGAAGCTTTCTTT.

J is TRBJ1-1 and V is TRBV10-3, with D possibly TRBD1 on 5 matching bases. Germline V gives CDR1 ENHRY, CDR2 SYGVKD. The CDR3 contains 14 residues. Trimming cost V 4 bases and J 1 base, with 10 bases left between them. The CDR3 reads CAISVRVENTEAFF. CDR3 in DNA: TGTGCCATCAGTGTCAGGGTGGAGAACACTGAAGCTTTCTTT.

The chain links TRBV25-1 to TRBJ1-6, with D possibly being TRBD1 (5 bases). The CDR3 extends over 15 amino acids. Germline CDR1 is MGHDK and CDR2 is SYGVNS. V shed 4 bases and J shed 7 bases, with 14 bases lying between them. The CDR3 sequence is CASSAYTGGNSPLHF. CDR3 sequence (DNA): TGTGCCAGCAGTGCCTACACAGGAGGGAATTCACCCCTCCACTTT.

This clonotype was observed many times. The chain is built from TRBV6-1 and TRBJ2-4; the D gene is possibly TRBD2 (6 bases). Trimming took 6 bases from V and 0 from J, leaving 21 bases between them. The CDR3 contains 18 residues. From germline, CDR1 is MNHNS and CDR2 SASEGT. The CDR3 here is CASSAGTFLDLAKNIQYF. DNA of the CDR3: TGTGCCAGCAGCGCTGGGACTTTCCTGGACTTAGCCAAAAACATTCAGTACTTC.

This clonotype was counted many times. This rearrangement joins TRBV12-3 or TRBV12-4 to TRBJ1-1; no definite D call. Trimming took off 6 bases at V and 1 base at J, with 15 bases between the two ends. CDR3 length: 15 residues. CDR3 loop: CASSPRVSRNTEAFF. The CDR3, as DNA: TGTGCCAGCAGCCCTAGGGTGTCACGGAACACTGAAGCTTTCTTT.

A few counts support this clonotype. The junction and the germline gene differ at one end; a read error may be behind it. The V call is TRBV20-1, the J call TRBJ2-7, with no clear D. CDR1 and CDR2 (germline): DFQATT, SNEGSKA (reference sequence). The CDR3 loop spans 13 amino acids. DNA for the CDR3: TGCAGTGCTAGGAAGCTTAACTCCTACGAACAGTACTTC. Its protein is CSARKLNSYEQYF.

This clonotype was detected many times. CDR3 nucleotide sequence: TGCAGTGCTAGAGTTCCCGTTCAGTCCTACAATGAGCAGTTCTTC. Translation: CSARVPVQSYNEQFF. The chain is built from TRBV20-1 and TRBJ2-1; no clear D gene. Between the trimmed V and J ends, which lost 1 base and 1 base, there was a span of 11 bases. CDR1 DFQATT and CDR2 SNEGSKA come from the germline V gene (reference sequence). The CDR3 is 15 residues long.

This clonotype was counted a few times. The gene calls are TRBV5-1 and TRBJ2-6; TRBD1 agrees at 7 bases. This CDR3 has 20 residues. The germline V gene encodes CDR1 SGHRS and CDR2 YFSETQ. The junction had 17 bases not matched to a gene; V was cut back by 4 bases and J by 1 base. This chain's CDR3 is CASSETASRTGVSGANVLTF. The CDR3 DNA reads TGCGCCAGCAGCGAAACAGCCTCCAGGACAGGCGTTTCTGGGGCCAACGTCCTGACTTTC.

Many counts were recorded for this clonotype. The chain recombines TRBV3-1 with TRBJ2-5, with D perhaps matching TRBD1 (6 bases). This CDR3 region has 14 residues. V was pared by 4 bases and J by 0 bases, with 9 bases between. CDR1 and CDR2 from the germline V gene are LGHDT and YNNKEL (reference sequence). The CDR3: CASSRGQHQETQYF. In nucleotides, the CDR3 is TGTGCCAGCAGCCGAGGACAGCACCAAGAGACCCAGTACTTC.

In its sample, this clonotype was seen many times. The chain combines TRBV10-3 with TRBJ2-1, with 8 bases lining up with TRBD2. V gave up 2 bases and J gave up 6 bases; unmatched junction bases: 9. Germline CDR1 reads ENHRY; CDR2 reads SYGVKD. This CDR3 has 16 residues. The CDR3 sequence: CAISETWGTSLNEQFF. CDR3 sequence (DNA): TGTGCCATCAGTGAGACGTGGGGGACTAGTCTCAATGAGCAGTTCTTC.

This clonotype was seen ten or more times. The genes are TRBV20-1 and TRBJ1-5, with D hard to call. The CDR3 consists of 13 residues. Trimming took off 3 bases at V and 7 bases at J, with 13 bases between the two ends. Germline V gene sequence: CDR1 DFQATT, CDR2 SNEGSKA (reference sequence). Here the CDR3 DNA reads TGCAGTGCTAGTGGGATAGGGCGCCAGCCCCAGCATTTT. This encodes CSASGIGRQPQHF.

The V call is TRBV30, the J call TRBJ1-1; D is unclear. CDR1 is GTSNPN, CDR2 SVGIG, per germline (reference sequence). The CDR3 covers 13 residues. V was shortened by 5 bases and J by 3 bases, with 13 bases between the two germline ends. CDR3 protein: CAWVGRMDTEAFF. In DNA, the CDR3 is TGTGCCTGGGTGGGGAGAATGGACACTGAAGCTTTCTTT. Combining the CDR3 with reference TRBV30 and TRBJ1-1 gives the whole variable domain SQTIHQWPATLVQPVGSPLSLECTVEGTSNPNLYWYRQAAGRGLQLLFYSVGIGQISSEVPQNLSASRPQDRQFILSSKKLLLSDSGFYLCAWVGRMDTEAFFGQGTRLTVV.

Only a few counts were recorded for this clonotype. The genes are TRBV20-1 and TRBJ2-3, with 9 positions matching TRBD2. V was clipped by 3 bases and J by 4 bases; unmatched bases: 5. CDR1 is DFQATT, CDR2 SNEGSKA, per germline (reference sequence). This CDR3 has 14 amino acids. The CDR3 is CSASWRGGPDTQYF. CDR3 sequence (DNA): TGCAGTGCTAGCTGGCGGGGGGGCCCAGATACGCAGTATTTT.

This clonotype was observed a handful of times. A junction end diverges from the germline sequence, so it may reflect a read error. The chain employs TRBV28 and TRBJ2-5; D might be TRBD1 or TRBD2, each matching 5 bases. The CDR3 has 10 amino acids. Germline CDR1 MDHEN, CDR2 SYDVKM. CDR3 sequence: CSWGQETQYF. The CDR3 nucleotides read TGCTCCTGGGGGCAAGAGACCCAGTACTTC. The full variable domain, rest sourced from reference TRBV28 and TRBJ2-5, is DVKVTQSSRYLVKRTGEKVFLECVQDMDHENMFWYRQDPGLGLRLIYFSYDVKMKEKGDIPEGYSVSREKKERFSLILESASTNQTSMYLCSWGQETQYFGPGTRLLVL.

This clonotype occurred many times. This chain connects TRBV5-1 to TRBJ1-1; 8 bases fit TRBD1. Germline V gives CDR1 SGHRS, CDR2 YFSETQ. The CDR3 runs to 15 residues. Germline trimming cut 4 bases from V and 1 base from J; bases unmatched to any gene: 6. This CDR3 is CASSNGQGANTEAFF. As DNA, the CDR3 is TGCGCCAGCAGCAATGGACAGGGAGCGAACACTGAAGCTTTCTTT.

The V call is TRBV5-4, the J call TRBJ2-4, with 8 bases that match TRBD1. Germline V lookup: CDR1 SGHNT, CDR2 YYREEE (reference sequence). The CDR3 is 16 amino acids. Losses at the gene ends were 4 bases for V and 8 bases for J; bases not matched to a gene: 14. The CDR3 DNA reads TGTGCCAGCAGCACCCGGACAGGGATTAATTGGGACATTCAGTACTTC. This sequence encodes CASSTRTGINWDIQYF.

This clonotype was seen at least ten times. The chain links TRBV27 to TRBJ2-7; 11 bases fit TRBD2. CDR1 MNHEY and CDR2 SMNVEV come from the germline V gene (reference sequence). The CDR3 covers 14 residues. Trimming at V came to 4 bases and at J to 6 bases, leaving 5 bases not matched to a gene. DNA for the CDR3: TGTGCCAGCAGTTGGGGGACTAGCGGTCTCGAGCAGTACTTC. It encodes CASSWGTSGLEQYF.

The chain is built from TRBV6-6 and TRBJ2-1, with D perhaps TRBD1 (5 bases). Germline CDR1 and CDR2: MNHNY and SVGAGI (reference sequence). CDR3 length: 15 residues. V shed 2 bases and J shed 0 bases, with 8 bases lying between them. Here the CDR3 reads CASSYDSFSYNEQFF. DNA for the CDR3: TGTGCCAGCAGTTACGACAGTTTCTCCTACAATGAGCAGTTCTTC.

The chain couples TRBV20-1 to TRBJ2-3; 7 nucleotides agree with TRBD2. From germline, CDR1 is DFQATT and CDR2 SNEGSKA (reference sequence). V was clipped by 1 base and J by 1 base; unmatched bases: 8. CDR3 length: 16 amino acids. CDR3 region: CSARGGGGYGTDTQYF. The CDR3 DNA follows: TGCAGTGCTAGAGGGGGGGGAGGGTACGGCACAGATACGCAGTATTTT.

To note about this clonotype: One end of the junction does not line up with germline, which may come from a read error. The gene calls are TRBV20-1 and TRBJ2-7, with 12 positions matching TRBD1. The CDR3 contains 14 residues. The germline gives CDR1 DFQATT, CDR2 SNEGSKA (reference sequence). In DNA form, the CDR3 reads TGCAGTGCTAGGGCCGGGACAGGGGGCCACGAGCAGTATTTC. Its translation: CSARAGTGGHEQYF.

This clonotype appeared a single time. Since no conserved phenylalanine or tryptophan closes the CDR3, a read error is the likely cause. V is TRBV4-1 and J is TRBJ1-1; 7 bases agree with TRBD1. This CDR3 has 16 amino acids. Germline V gene lookup returns CDR1 MGHRA and CDR2 YSYEKL. The trim removed 3 bases at V and 10 bases at J, leaving 17 bases unmatched. Written as DNA, the CDR3 is TGCGCCAGCAGCCATGGACCCTACTACCGGGACAGCCTAGCTTTCCTT. Residues: CASSHGPYYRDSLAFL.

V and J are TRBV27 and TRBJ2-4; the match to TRBD1 covers 7 bases. Per the germline V gene, CDR1 is MNHEY and CDR2 is SMNVEV (reference sequence). After removal of 6 bases from V and 6 bases from J, the junction contained 8 bases not matched to a gene. The CDR3 is made up of 14 amino acids. CDR3 nucleotides: TGTGCCAGCAGGATGACAGGGATACCAAACATTCAGTACTTC. Translating gives CASRMTGIPNIQYF.

This clonotype was seen at least ten times. This CDR3 reads CAISESSNPPAGEQFF. The CDR3 DNA is TGTGCCATCAGTGAGTCGAGTAACCCACCTGCCGGTGAGCAGTTCTTC. V is TRBV10-3 and J is TRBJ2-1; D remains unclear. CDR1 and CDR2 (germline): ENHRY, SYGVKD. The CDR3 is 16 residues long. V gave up 0 bases and J gave up 9 bases, with 18 bases separating them.

In its sample, this clonotype was seen a few times. The chain combines TRBV4-1 with TRBJ1-3; tentatively, D is TRBD1 (6 bases). Trimming removed 3 bases at V and 1 base at J, with 13 bases between. The CDR3 spans 16 residues. Germline V CDR1 and CDR2: MGHRA, YSYEKL. This CDR3 reads CASSQITGFSGNTIYF. Written as DNA, the CDR3 is TGCGCCAGCAGCCAGATTACAGGGTTTTCTGGAAACACCATATATTTT.

This clonotype has only a few counts. The rearrangement links TRBV6-4 to TRBJ2-3; the D is unclear. Between the trimmed V and J ends, which lost 8 bases and 0 bases, there was a span of 15 bases. Looked up from germline, CDR1 is MRHNA and CDR2 is SNTAGT. The CDR3 consists of 15 residues. CDR3 in amino acids: CASSLRASSTDTQYF. The DNA for the CDR3 is TGTGCCAGCTCGTTAAGGGCGTCTAGCACAGATACGCAGTATTTT.

The gene calls are TRBV12-3 or TRBV12-4 and TRBJ2-1; D assignment may be TRBD1 or TRBD2 (5 bases each). V lost 0 bases and J lost 12, with 12 bases in between. CDR3 length equals 13 residues. CDR3 protein: CASSLAKIGGQFF. In nucleotides, the CDR3 is TGTGCCAGCAGTTTAGCTAAGATTGGGGGGCAGTTCTTC.

This clonotype was seen more than once but under ten times. The chain couples TRBV6-4 to TRBJ2-1; D might be TRBD2 (7 bases). Germline lookup yields CDR1 MRHNA and CDR2 SNTAGT. Trimming cost V 5 bases and J 8 bases, with 19 bases left between them. The CDR3 spans 15 residues. CDR3 amino acids: CASSTKGGGEDEQFF. The CDR3, as DNA: TGTGCCAGCAGTACCAAGGGGGGGGGCGAGGATGAGCAGTTCTTC.

This clonotype has ten or more counts. This CDR3 reads CASSSWAAVQGNTEAFF. The CDR3 DNA follows: TGCGCCAGCAGCTCCTGGGCTGCGGTCCAGGGAAACACTGAAGCTTTCTTT. The chain combines TRBV5-1 with TRBJ1-1, with D perhaps TRBD1 (5 bases). CDR3 length: 17 residues. Germline CDR1 reads SGHRS; CDR2 reads YFSETQ. Trimming cost V 3 bases and J 2 bases, with 20 bases left between them.